The 2 T cell receptor beta chains below all came from one sample that was sequenced in a study of metastatic and nonmetastatic thyroid tumors. With MiXCR, TCRdb reprocessed the PCR reads. This table has 35,000 to 50,000 clones, 3.5% to 5% appearing once. Every patient underwent thyroid surgery untreated. Sequenced sample: blood. All receptors derive from a female donor with papillary thyroid cancer or a benign thyroid nodule (not recorded which). Some clones in this sample may be carry-over from other donors' samples.

The chain carries TRBV20-1 and TRBJ2-7; 11 bases map to TRBD2. Germline lookup yields CDR1 DFQATT and CDR2 SNEGSKA (reference sequence). The J segment lost 5 bases and the V segment lost 6 bases, leaving 9 bases of the junction unmatched. The CDR3 has 14 residues. The CDR3 DNA follows: TGCAGTGCCACGACTAGCGGGAAGTACAACGAGCAGTACTTC. Its protein product is CSATTSGKYNEQYF.

Many counts were recorded for this clone. The rearrangement joins TRBV7-9 to TRBJ1-2, with D perhaps matching TRBD1 (6 bases). Trimming removed 1 base from V and 0 bases from J, with 6 bases in between. Germline loops: CDR1 SEHNR, CDR2 FQNEAQ (reference sequence). This CDR3 has 14 amino acids. CDR3 sequence (DNA): TGTGCCAGCAGCTTAGGACAGGCTAACTATGGCTACACCTTC. The encoded protein is CASSLGQANYGYTF.